These 15 T cell receptor beta chains originate from one sample sequenced in a study of shared clonotypes between healthy human individuals. Clones were sequenced by immunoSEQ multiplex PCR, and TCRdb holds only the in-frame ones, with some missing. Seen here are more than 450,000 clones, approximately 79% observed once, and the top ten hold 10% to 15%. Sequenced material: PBMCs. These TCRs come from a woman aged 40 to 50 in good health. Some clones in this sample may be carry-over from other donors' samples.

This rearrangement joins TRBV29-1 to TRBJ1-2; 7 bases match TRBD1. V trimming: 5 bases; J trimming: 5 bases; junction bases outside the gene matches: 17. This CDR3 spans 16 amino acids. Per the germline V gene, CDR1 is SQVTM and CDR2 is ANQGSEA. CDR3 in amino acids: CSVTPGTVPNPYGYTF. CDR3 DNA sequence: TGCAGCGTTACCCCCGGGACAGTTCCGAACCCATATGGCTACACCTTC. The complete variable domain, with remaining parts taken from reference TRBV29-1 and TRBJ1-2, reads SAVISQKPSRDICQRGTSLTIQCQVDSQVTMMFWYRQQPGQSLTLIATANQGSEATYESGFVIDKFPISRPNLTFSTLTVSNMSPEDSSIYLCSVTPGTVPNPYGYTFGSGTRLTVV.

The V and J genes are TRBV27 and TRBJ2-7; 9 bases fit TRBD1. Per the germline V gene, CDR1 is MNHEY and CDR2 is SMNVEV (reference sequence). The CDR3 has 15 amino acids. V trimming: 4 bases; J trimming: 5 bases; junction bases outside the gene matches: 9. For the CDR3, the DNA is TGTGCCAGCAGTTCCCTTCCGGGACAGGGCAACGAGCAGTACTTC. Its protein product is CASSSLPGQGNEQYF.

The CDR3 sequence is CASSPGLAGPRAYEQYF. In nucleotides, the CDR3 is TGTGCCAGCAGCCCCGGACTAGCGGGACCCCGGGCCTACGAGCAGTACTTC. The chain joins TRBV5-6 to TRBJ2-7; 12 bases line up with TRBD2. This CDR3 is built from 17 residues. V gave up 4 bases and J gave up 2 bases; unmatched junction bases: 10. CDR1 is SGHDT, CDR2 YYEEEE, per germline.

The rearrangement uses TRBV15 and TRBJ2-3, with 9 bases aligning to TRBD1. Per germline, CDR1 LNHNV and CDR2 YYDKDF (reference sequence). The CDR3 sequence is 15 residues long. The V and J ends lost 0 bases and 4 bases, in that order; junction bases with no gene match: 2. The CDR3 DNA is TGTGCCACCAGCAGAGACCGGACAGGGGCAGATACGCAGTATTTT. Amino acids: CATSRDRTGADTQYF.

The V call is TRBV27, the J call TRBJ2-5, with 14 bases identical to TRBD2. Germline CDR1 is MNHEY and CDR2 is SMNVEV (reference sequence). V was pared by 6 bases and J by 5 bases, with 8 bases of the junction left unmatched. This CDR3 spans 16 amino acids. Here the CDR3 reads CASSPGTSGSGETQYF. CDR3 in DNA: TGTGCCAGCAGCCCCGGGACTAGCGGGAGTGGGGAGACCCAGTACTTC.

The genes are TRBV7-2 and TRBJ2-2; D not resolved. CDR3 length: 15 amino acids. Germline CDR1 reads SGHTA; CDR2 reads FQGNSA. The V end was cut by 1 base, the J end by 1 base, with 7 bases between. The CDR3 DNA follows: TGTGCCAGCAGCTTAGTCCTAGGGAACACCGGGGAGCTGTTTTTT. Translation: CASSLVLGNTGELFF.

The V gene is TRBV7-8, the J gene TRBJ1-4, with TRBD1 matching 9 bases. CDR1 and CDR2 (germline): SGHVS, FQNEAQ. The V gene end was trimmed by 3 bases and the J gene end by 6 bases; junction bases not matched to a gene: 2. This CDR3 is 14 amino acids long. The CDR3 here is CASSFGTGYEKLFF. The CDR3 coding sequence is TGTGCCAGCAGCTTCGGGACAGGGTATGAAAAACTGTTTTTT. Full variable domain (outside the CDR3, taken from reference TRBV7-8 and TRBJ1-4): GAGVSQSPRYKVAKRGQDVALRCDPISGHVSLFWYQQALGQGPEFLTYFQNEAQLDKSGLPSDRFFAERPEGSVSTLKIQRTQQEDSAVYLCASSFGTGYEKLFFGSGTQLSVL.

This chain connects TRBV30 to TRBJ1-6; D is ambiguous. This CDR3 is 12 amino acids long. CDR1 GTSNPN and CDR2 SVGIG come from the germline V gene (reference sequence). The V end lost 0 bases, the J end lost 8 bases, and 5 bases lay between the germline ends. The CDR3 loop reads CAWSVVHSPLHF. CDR3 nucleotide sequence: TGTGCCTGGAGTGTGGTCCATTCACCCCTCCACTTT.

The V and J genes are TRBV19 and TRBJ2-3; TRBD1 aligns across 7 bases. Trimming removed 5 bases from V and 1 base from J; junction bases left unmatched: 15. Germline values: CDR1 LNHDA, CDR2 SQIVND (reference sequence). This CDR3 comprises 18 residues. In DNA form, the CDR3 reads TGTGCCAGTAGTTCACGAAGTAAGGGGGCGCAGGGCACAGATACGCAGTATTTT. Its translation is CASSSRSKGAQGTDTQYF.

The chain has TRBV7-9 and TRBJ2-3; TRBD2 aligns across 14 bases. Germline CDR1 is SEHNR and CDR2 is FQNEAQ (reference sequence). V lost 4 bases, J lost 3 bases, and 9 bases stayed unmatched. The CDR3 covers 18 residues. The CDR3 reads CASSSDLGLAGGTDTQYF. The CDR3 DNA is TGTGCCAGCAGCTCAGATCTCGGACTAGCGGGAGGTACAGATACGCAGTATTTT.

The V gene is TRBV7-3, the J gene TRBJ2-3, with a possible D match to TRBD1 (5 bases). V shed 3 bases and J shed 4 bases, with 17 bases lying between them. The germline V gene encodes CDR1 SGHTA and CDR2 FQGTGA. This CDR3 is built from 16 residues. This chain's CDR3 is CASSLQGRIGADTQYF. For the CDR3, the DNA is TGTGCCAGCAGCTTGCAGGGTAGGATTGGGGCAGATACGCAGTATTTT.

V usage is TRBV30 and J usage is TRBJ1-2; perhaps TRBD1 as D (6 bases). Germline loops: CDR1 GTSNPN, CDR2 SVGIG (reference sequence). There are 15 residues in the CDR3. The V gene lost 0 bases and the J gene lost 4 bases, with 15 bases spanning the gap. The CDR3, as DNA: TGTGCCTGGAGTGTACAAGGGGGTTTCGGCTATGGCTACACCTTC. Its protein product is CAWSVQGGFGYGYTF. Together with reference TRBV30 and TRBJ1-2, the CDR3 gives the full variable domain: SQTIHQWPATLVQPVGSPLSLECTVEGTSNPNLYWYRQAAGRGLQLLFYSVGIGQISSEVPQNLSASRPQDRQFILSSKKLLLSDSGFYLCAWSVQGGFGYGYTFGSGTRLTVV.

This clone is a singleton in its sample. The chain links TRBV6-1 to TRBJ2-7; 7 positions match TRBD1. This CDR3 is built from 15 residues. The V segment lost 0 bases and the J segment 3 bases; nucleotides outside the gene matches: 5. CDR1 MNHNS and CDR2 SASEGT come from the germline V gene. CDR3 coding DNA: TGTGCCAGCAGTGAAGCGTGGGCAGGGGGCTACGAGCAGTACTTC. Its protein product is CASSEAWAGGYEQYF.

This clone was found once. The V and J genes are TRBV28 and TRBJ2-3; 9 positions match TRBD2. Trimming took 3 bases from V and 3 from J; bases not matched to a gene: 4. The germline V gene has CDR1 MDHEN and CDR2 SYDVKM. This CDR3 is built from 15 residues. This CDR3 is CASSFRLAATDTQYF. The CDR3 DNA sequence: TGTGCCAGCAGTTTCCGACTAGCGGCAACAGATACGCAGTATTTT.

The gene calls are TRBV7-8 and TRBJ1-5, with D possibly TRBD1 on 6 matching bases. There are 16 residues in the CDR3. V dropped 4 bases and J dropped 4 bases, with 17 bases sitting between them. Germline-derived CDR1 and CDR2 are SGHVS and FQNEAQ. The CDR3 spells CASSSPGGQGNQPQHF. CDR3 coding DNA: TGTGCCAGCAGCTCCCCTGGGGGGCAAGGAAATCAGCCCCAGCATTTT.